These 8 T cell receptor beta chains originate from one sample sequenced in a study of blood T cell repertoires in COVID-19. Sequencing used immunoSEQ multiplex PCR; TCRdb keeps in-frame clones, though not all of them. The sample yields about 110,000 clones, less than 85% seen once. Sequences were obtained from peripheral blood. Source of these receptors: a human donor in a cohort sampled during active COVID-19.

The chain is built from TRBV4-3 and TRBJ1-1; no firm D call. Per the germline V gene, CDR1 is LGHNA and CDR2 is YSLEER. Deletions cut 0 bases from V and 7 bases from J, with 9 bases between. The CDR3 spans 13 residues. CDR3: CASSQDQAVEAFF. The CDR3 bases are TGCGCCAGCAGCCAAGACCAGGCTGTTGAAGCTTTCTTT.

This clone was seen a single time. The rearrangement uses TRBV5-6 and TRBJ1-2, with 8 positions matching TRBD1. Germline CDR1 is SGHDT and CDR2 is YYEEEE. The V segment lost 0 bases and the J segment 6 bases; nucleotides outside the gene matches: 1. The CDR3 is 13 amino acids. CDR3 coding DNA: TGTGCCAGCAGCTTGGGGACAGGGAATGGCTACACCTTC. This gives the protein CASSLGTGNGYTF.

A few counts support this clone. The chain employs TRBV5-8 and TRBJ1-1; tentative D call: TRBD1 (5 bases). The V end was cut by 6 bases, the J end by 0 bases, with 21 bases between. The CDR3 consists of 17 residues. Germline-derived CDR1 and CDR2 are SGHTS and YDEGEE. The CDR3 bases are TGTGCCAGCATTCCGCGAGTTGGGGTCAGGGTGAACACTGAAGCTTTCTTT. Amino acids: CASIPRVGVRVNTEAFF.

The gene calls are TRBV10-3 and TRBJ1-2; 7 bases fit TRBD1. The CDR3 sequence is 15 residues long. Germline CDR1 and CDR2: ENHRY and SYGVKD. The J segment lost 7 bases and the V segment lost 8 bases, leaving 16 bases of the junction unmatched. CDR3 DNA sequence: TGTGCCATCTCGCATGAACAAAAAAACAGGGGTGGCTACACCTTC. This gives the protein CAISHEQKNRGGYTF.

The chain uses TRBV19 and TRBJ1-2; 9 bases map to TRBD1. Germline values: CDR1 LNHDA, CDR2 SQIVND (reference sequence). This CDR3 is 12 amino acids long. V was clipped by 9 bases and J by 4 bases; unmatched bases: 3. The DNA for the CDR3 is TGTGCCAGCAGGGACAGGGCCTATGGCTACACCTTC. Protein: CASRDRAYGYTF.

The chain links TRBV5-6 to TRBJ1-2; D call uncertain. The length of the CDR3 is 14 residues. CDR1 and CDR2 from the germline V gene are SGHDT and YYEEEE. V was pared by 0 bases and J by 2 bases, with 8 bases between. CDR3: CASSLDSLNYGYTF. CDR3 DNA sequence: TGTGCCAGCAGCTTGGACAGTTTAAACTATGGCTACACCTTC.

This sequence joins TRBV19 and TRBJ2-5; 7 positions match TRBD1. Losses at the gene ends were 5 bases for V and 3 bases for J; bases not matched to a gene: 15. Germline CDR1 and CDR2: LNHDA and SQIVND (reference sequence). The CDR3 length is 17 residues. The CDR3 is CASSLGQGAGGKETQYF. In DNA, the CDR3 is TGTGCCAGTAGTTTAGGGCAGGGAGCAGGGGGTAAAGAGACCCAGTACTTC.

The chain carries TRBV7-2 and TRBJ2-3; 15 nucleotides agree with TRBD2. Germline CDR1 is SGHTA and CDR2 is FQGNSA. Trimming took 1 base from V and 1 from J; bases not matched to a gene: 6. CDR3 length: 19 residues. The chain's CDR3 is CASSLGGLAGGPRTDTQYF. Here the CDR3 DNA reads TGTGCCAGCAGCTTAGGGGGACTAGCGGGGGGACCGCGCACAGATACGCAGTATTTT.